Given below is one T cell receptor (beta chain) in context. Its specificity is not known. This record belongs to a study of cytomegalovirus exposure and HLA in healthy donors. Study conclusions and caveats: Versus the approximately 700-donor mean, an Asian-associated ancestry cluster reportedly showed fewer N-insertions in a later analysis.

V was pared by 3 bases and J by 3 bases, with 9 bases between. Germline V gene data show CDR1 as MNHEY and CDR2 as SMNVEV (reference sequence). CDR3 size: 13 residues. The PCR made use of 60 Vbeta and 13 Jbeta primers. Sequencing was performed with immunoSEQ multiplex PCR; in TCRdb, only in-frame clones are kept and a portion is missing. The sample includes some 140,000 clones, about two thirds of them seen just once. The specimen was PBMCs. The source is a man between 50 and 59 years old in good health and CMV-seropositive. The rearrangement links TRBV27 to TRBJ2-7, with D unresolved. The CDR3 sequence: CASSLGLFYEQYF. CDR3 bases: TGTGCCAGCAGTTTGGGCCTCTTCTACGAGCAGTACTTC.